Sequencing of this TCR beta chain was carried out in a study of identical twins. Healthy Caucasians supplied all donations. A template switching step contributed a universal primer site, while unique molecular identifiers were present in the cDNA. TCRdb analysed the 5' RACE reads with MiXCR anew, one entry per CDR3 protein. Here the sample spans approximately 1.8 million distinct CDR3 sequences, roughly a third being singletons. As for this clonotype: Its cognate antigen is unknown.

The V and J ends lost 4 bases and 8 bases, in that order; junction bases with no gene match: 4. The CDR3 has 14 residues. CDR1 and CDR2 from the germline V gene are DFQATT and SNEGSKA (reference sequence). General observations from the study: The authors noted that invariant MAIT and iNKT cells could partly confound zero-insertion analyses. For out-of-frame beta sequences, excess twin sharing was weaker.

The J gene is TRBJ2-1, the V gene TRBV20-1, with 14 bases lining up with TRBD2. Sequencing was carried out using cord blood. This TCR derives from a newborn girl in good health. In DNA form, the CDR3 reads TGCAGTGCTAAGACTAGCGGGAGGGCCCATGAGCAGTTCTTC. Protein sequence: CSAKTSGRAHEQFF.